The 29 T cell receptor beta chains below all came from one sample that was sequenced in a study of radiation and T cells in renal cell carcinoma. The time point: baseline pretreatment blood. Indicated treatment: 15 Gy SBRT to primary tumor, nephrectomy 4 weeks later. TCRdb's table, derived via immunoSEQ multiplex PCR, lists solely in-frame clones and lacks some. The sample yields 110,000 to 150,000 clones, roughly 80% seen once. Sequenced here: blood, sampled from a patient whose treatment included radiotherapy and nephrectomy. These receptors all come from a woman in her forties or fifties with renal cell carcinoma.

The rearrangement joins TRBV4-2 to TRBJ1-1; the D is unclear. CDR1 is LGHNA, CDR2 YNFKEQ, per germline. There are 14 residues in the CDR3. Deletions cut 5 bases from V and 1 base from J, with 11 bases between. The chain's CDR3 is CASSSRKGNTEAFF. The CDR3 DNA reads TGTGCCAGCAGCTCACGGAAGGGGAACACTGAAGCTTTCTTT.

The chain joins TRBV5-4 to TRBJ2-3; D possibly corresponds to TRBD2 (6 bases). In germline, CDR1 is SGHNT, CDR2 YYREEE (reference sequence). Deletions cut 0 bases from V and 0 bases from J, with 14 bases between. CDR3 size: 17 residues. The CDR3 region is CASSLGVVGGSTDTQYF. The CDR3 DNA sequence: TGTGCCAGCAGCTTGGGAGTGGTGGGGGGTAGCACAGATACGCAGTATTTT.

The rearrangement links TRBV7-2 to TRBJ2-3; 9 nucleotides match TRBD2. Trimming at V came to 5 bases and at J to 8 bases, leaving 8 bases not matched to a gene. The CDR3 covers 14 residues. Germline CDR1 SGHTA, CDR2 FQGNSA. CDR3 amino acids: CASSPQAGGPTQYF. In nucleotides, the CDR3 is TGTGCCAGCAGCCCCCAAGCGGGGGGTCCTACGCAGTATTTT.

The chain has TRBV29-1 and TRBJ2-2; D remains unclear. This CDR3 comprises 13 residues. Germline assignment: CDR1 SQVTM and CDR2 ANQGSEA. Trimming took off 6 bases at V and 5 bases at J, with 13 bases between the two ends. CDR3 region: CSVHLSGTGELFF. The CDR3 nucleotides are TGCAGCGTCCATTTGTCCGGGACCGGGGAGCTGTTTTTT.

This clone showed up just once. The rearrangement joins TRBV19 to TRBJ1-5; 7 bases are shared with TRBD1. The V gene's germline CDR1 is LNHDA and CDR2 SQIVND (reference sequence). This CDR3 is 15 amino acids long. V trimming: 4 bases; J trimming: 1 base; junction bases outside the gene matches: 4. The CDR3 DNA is TGTGCCAGTAGTAGGGACAGCCGGAGCAATCAGCCCCAGCATTTT. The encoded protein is CASSRDSRSNQPQHF.

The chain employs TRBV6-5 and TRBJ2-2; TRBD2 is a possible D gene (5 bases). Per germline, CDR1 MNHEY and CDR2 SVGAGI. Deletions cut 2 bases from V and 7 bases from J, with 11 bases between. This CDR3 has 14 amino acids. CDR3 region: CASSYTGSYGELFF. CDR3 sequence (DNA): TGTGCCAGCAGTTACACGGGGTCCTACGGGGAGCTGTTTTTT.

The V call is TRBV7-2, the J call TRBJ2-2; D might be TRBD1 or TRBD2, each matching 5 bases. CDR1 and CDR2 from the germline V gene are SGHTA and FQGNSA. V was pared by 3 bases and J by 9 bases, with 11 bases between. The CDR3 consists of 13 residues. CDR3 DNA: TGTGCCAGCAGCTTCGGGGTGGGGCGGGAGCTGTTTTTT. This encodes CASSFGVGRELFF. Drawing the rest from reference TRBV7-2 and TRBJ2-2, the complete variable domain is GAGVSQSPSNKVTEKGKDVELRCDPISGHTALYWYRQSLGQGLEFLIYFQGNSAPDKSGLPSDRFSAERTGGSVSTLTIQRTQQEDSAVYLCASSFGVGRELFFGEGSRLTVL.

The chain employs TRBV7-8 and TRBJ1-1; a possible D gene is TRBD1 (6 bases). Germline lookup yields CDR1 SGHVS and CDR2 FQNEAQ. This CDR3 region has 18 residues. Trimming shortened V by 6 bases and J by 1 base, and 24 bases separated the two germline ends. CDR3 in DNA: TGTGCCAGCAGATCAACCCGCCACCAAGAGACAGGGAACACTGAAGCTTTCTTT. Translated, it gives CASRSTRHQETGNTEAFF.

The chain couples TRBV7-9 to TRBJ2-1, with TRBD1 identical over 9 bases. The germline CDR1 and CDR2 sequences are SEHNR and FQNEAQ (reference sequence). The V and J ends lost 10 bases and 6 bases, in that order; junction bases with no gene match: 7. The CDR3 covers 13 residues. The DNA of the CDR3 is TGTGCCATCCTACAGGGGGCAGGCAATGAGCAGTTCTTC. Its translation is CAILQGAGNEQFF.

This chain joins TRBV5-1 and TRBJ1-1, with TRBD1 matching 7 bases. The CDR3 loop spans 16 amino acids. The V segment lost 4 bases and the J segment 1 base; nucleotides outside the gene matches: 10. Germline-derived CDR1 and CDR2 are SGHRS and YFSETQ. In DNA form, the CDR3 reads TGCGCCAGCAGCCCGACAGGGTTGGCGGCGAACACTGAAGCTTTCTTT. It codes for CASSPTGLAANTEAFF.

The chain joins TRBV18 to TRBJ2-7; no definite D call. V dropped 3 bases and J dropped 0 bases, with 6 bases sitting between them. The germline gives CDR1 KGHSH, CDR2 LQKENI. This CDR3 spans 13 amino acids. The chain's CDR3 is CASSPDGSYEQYF. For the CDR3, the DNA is TGTGCCAGCTCACCGGACGGCTCCTACGAGCAGTACTTC.

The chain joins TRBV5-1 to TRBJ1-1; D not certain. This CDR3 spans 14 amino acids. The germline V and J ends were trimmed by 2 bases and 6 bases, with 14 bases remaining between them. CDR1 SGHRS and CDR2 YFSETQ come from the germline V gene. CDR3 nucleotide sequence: TGCGCCAGCAGCTTTAATGTAGCGGACCCTGAAGCTTTCTTT. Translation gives CASSFNVADPEAFF.

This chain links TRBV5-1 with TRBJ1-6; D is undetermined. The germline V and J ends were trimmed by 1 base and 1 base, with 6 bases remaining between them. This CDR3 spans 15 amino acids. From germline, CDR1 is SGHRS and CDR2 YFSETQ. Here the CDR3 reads CASSLSGSYNSPLHF. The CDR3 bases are TGCGCCAGCAGCTTGTCGGGTTCCTATAATTCACCCCTCCACTTT.

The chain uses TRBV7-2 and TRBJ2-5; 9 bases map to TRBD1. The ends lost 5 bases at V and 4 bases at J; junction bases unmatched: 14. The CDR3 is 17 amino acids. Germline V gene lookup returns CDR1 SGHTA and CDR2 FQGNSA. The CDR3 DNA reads TGTGCCAGCAGCCACACTATCCTGGGACAGGGAGGAGAGACCCAGTACTTC. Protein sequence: CASSHTILGQGGETQYF. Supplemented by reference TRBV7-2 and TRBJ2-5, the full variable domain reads GAGVSQSPSNKVTEKGKDVELRCDPISGHTALYWYRQSLGQGLEFLIYFQGNSAPDKSGLPSDRFSAERTGGSVSTLTIQRTQQEDSAVYLCASSHTILGQGGETQYFGPGTRLLVL.

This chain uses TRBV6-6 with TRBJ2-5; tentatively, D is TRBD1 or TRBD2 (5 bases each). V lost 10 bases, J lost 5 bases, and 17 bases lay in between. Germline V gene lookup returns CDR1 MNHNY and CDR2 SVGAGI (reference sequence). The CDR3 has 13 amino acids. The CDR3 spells CATGTLADETQYF. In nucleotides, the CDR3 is TGTGCCACCGGGACCTTAGCAGACGAGACCCAGTACTTC.

CDR3 sequence (DNA): TGTGCCAGCAGTTTCATACGACTAGCGGGAGGTTACAATGAGCAGTTCTTC. Translated, it gives CASSFIRLAGGYNEQFF. The chain employs TRBV27 and TRBJ2-1; TRBD2 matches at 13 bases. Germline V lookup: CDR1 MNHEY, CDR2 SMNVEV (reference sequence). The V segment lost 3 bases and the J segment 4 bases; nucleotides outside the gene matches: 6. This CDR3 contains 17 residues.

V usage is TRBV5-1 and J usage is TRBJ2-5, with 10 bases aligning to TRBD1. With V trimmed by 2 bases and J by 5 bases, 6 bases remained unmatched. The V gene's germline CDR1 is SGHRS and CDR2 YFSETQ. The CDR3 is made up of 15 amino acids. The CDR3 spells CASSFGPGQGETQYF. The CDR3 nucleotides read TGCGCCAGCAGCTTTGGCCCGGGACAGGGGGAGACCCAGTACTTC.

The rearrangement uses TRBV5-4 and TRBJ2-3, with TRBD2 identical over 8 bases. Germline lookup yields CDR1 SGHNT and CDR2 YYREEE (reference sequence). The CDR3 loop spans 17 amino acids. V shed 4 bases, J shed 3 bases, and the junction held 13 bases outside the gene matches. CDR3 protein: CASSPGGLQGPTDTQYF. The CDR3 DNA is TGTGCCAGCAGCCCGGGAGGGTTACAGGGACCTACAGATACGCAGTATTTT.

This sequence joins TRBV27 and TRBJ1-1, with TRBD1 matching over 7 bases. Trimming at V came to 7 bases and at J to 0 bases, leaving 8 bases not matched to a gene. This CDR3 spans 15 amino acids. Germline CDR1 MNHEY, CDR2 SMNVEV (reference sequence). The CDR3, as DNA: TGTGCCAGCAAAGGAGGGGGCTCGATGAACACTGAAGCTTTCTTT. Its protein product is CASKGGGSMNTEAFF.

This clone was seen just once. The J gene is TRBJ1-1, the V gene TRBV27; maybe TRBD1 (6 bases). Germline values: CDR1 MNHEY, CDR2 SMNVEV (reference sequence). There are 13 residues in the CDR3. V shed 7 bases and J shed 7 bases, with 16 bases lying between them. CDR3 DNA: TGTGCCAGCAATCCTTGGGGGGCTGGTGAAGCTTTCTTT. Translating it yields CASNPWGAGEAFF.

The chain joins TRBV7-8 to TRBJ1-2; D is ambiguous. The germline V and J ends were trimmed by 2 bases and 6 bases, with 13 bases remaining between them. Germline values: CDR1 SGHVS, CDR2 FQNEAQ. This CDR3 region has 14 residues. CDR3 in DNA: TGTGCCAGCAGCTTAATGACGGCGGGGAATGGCTACACCTTC. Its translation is CASSLMTAGNGYTF.

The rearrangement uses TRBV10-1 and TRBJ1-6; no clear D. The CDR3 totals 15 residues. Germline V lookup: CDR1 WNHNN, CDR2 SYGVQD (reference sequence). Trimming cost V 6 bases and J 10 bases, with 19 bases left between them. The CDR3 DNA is TGCGCCAGCAGCATACGGGCAGGAGGGAGATCACCCCTCCACTTT. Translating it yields CASSIRAGGRSPLHF.

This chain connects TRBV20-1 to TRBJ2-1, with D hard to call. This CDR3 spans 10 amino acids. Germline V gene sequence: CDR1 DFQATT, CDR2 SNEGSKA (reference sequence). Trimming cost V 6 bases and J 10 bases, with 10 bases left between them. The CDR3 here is CSAGLREQFF. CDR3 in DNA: TGCAGTGCCGGTCTCAGGGAGCAGTTCTTC.

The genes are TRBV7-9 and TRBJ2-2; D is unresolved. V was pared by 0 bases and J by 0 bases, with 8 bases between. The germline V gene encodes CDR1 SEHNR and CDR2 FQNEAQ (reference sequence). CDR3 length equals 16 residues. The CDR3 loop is CASSLADNANTGELFF. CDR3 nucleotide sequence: TGTGCCAGCAGCTTAGCTGACAACGCGAACACCGGGGAGCTGTTTTTT.

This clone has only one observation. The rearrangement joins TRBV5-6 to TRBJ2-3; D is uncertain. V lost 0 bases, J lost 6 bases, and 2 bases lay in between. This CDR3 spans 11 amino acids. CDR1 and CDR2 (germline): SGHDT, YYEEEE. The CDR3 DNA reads TGTGCCAGCAGCTTGGTGGATACGCAGTATTTT. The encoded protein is CASSLVDTQYF.

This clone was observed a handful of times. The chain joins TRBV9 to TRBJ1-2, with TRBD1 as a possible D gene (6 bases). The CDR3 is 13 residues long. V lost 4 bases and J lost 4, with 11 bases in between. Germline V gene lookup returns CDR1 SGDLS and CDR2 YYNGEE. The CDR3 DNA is TGTGCCAGCAGCCGAGTACAGGGCTATGGCTACACCTTC. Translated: CASSRVQGYGYTF. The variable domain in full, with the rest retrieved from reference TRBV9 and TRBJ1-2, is DSGVTQTPKHLITATGQRVTLRCSPRSGDLSVYWYQQSLDQGLQFLIQYYNGEERAKGNILERFSAQQFPDLHSELNLSSLELGDSALYFCASSRVQGYGYTFGSGTRLTVV.

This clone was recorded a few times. CDR3 sequence reads: CASSPQVGVGELFF. CDR3 bases: TGTGCCAGCAGCCCCCAGGTCGGAGTCGGGGAGCTGTTTTTT. The chain carries TRBV5-6 and TRBJ2-2, with D hard to call. Looked up from germline, CDR1 is SGHDT and CDR2 is YYEEEE. The germline V and J ends were trimmed by 4 bases and 7 bases, with 14 bases remaining between them. The length of the CDR3 is 14 residues.

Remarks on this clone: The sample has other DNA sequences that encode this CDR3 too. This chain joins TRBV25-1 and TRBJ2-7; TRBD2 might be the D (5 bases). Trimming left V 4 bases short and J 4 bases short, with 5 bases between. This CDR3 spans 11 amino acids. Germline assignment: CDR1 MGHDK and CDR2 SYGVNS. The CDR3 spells CASSGGYEQYF. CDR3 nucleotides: TGTGCCAGCAGTGGAGGGTACGAGCAGTACTTC.

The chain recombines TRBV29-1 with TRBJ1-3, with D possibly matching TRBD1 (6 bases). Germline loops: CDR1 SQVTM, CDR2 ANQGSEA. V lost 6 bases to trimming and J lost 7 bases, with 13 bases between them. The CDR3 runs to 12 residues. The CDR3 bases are TGCAGCGTCAGGGGCGTCAGCAACACCATATATTTT. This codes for CSVRGVSNTIYF.